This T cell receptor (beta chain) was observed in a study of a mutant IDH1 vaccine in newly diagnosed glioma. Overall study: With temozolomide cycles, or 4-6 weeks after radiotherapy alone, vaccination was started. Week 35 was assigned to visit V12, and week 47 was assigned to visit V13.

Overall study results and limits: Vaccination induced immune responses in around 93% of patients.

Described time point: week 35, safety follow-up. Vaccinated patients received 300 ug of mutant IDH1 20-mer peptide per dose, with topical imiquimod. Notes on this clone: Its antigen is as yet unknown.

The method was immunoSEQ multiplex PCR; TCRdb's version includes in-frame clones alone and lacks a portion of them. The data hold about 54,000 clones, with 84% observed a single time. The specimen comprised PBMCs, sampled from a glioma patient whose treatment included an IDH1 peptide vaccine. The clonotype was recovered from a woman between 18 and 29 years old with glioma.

CDR3 protein: CAISSSYEQYF. The CDR3 region has the DNA TGTGCCATCAGCTCCTCCTACGAGCAGTACTTC. This chain joins TRBV10-3 and TRBJ2-7; D gene uncertain. V shed 6 bases and J shed 0 bases, with 3 bases lying between them. This CDR3 contains 11 residues. Germline V gives CDR1 ENHRY, CDR2 SYGVKD.